A selection of T cell receptor beta chains follows, all from one sample in a study of shared clonotypes between healthy human individuals. TCRdb's copy holds only in-frame clones and misses some; the assay was immunoSEQ multiplex PCR. The sample records 2 million to 2.5 million clones, 85% to 95% being singletons. Source material: naive CD4+ T cells from PBMCs. These TCRs come from a man aged 18 to 29 in good health. Some clones in this sample may be carry-over from other donors' samples. Each CDR3 is given with its conserved first and last residue. The D gene is left open where the match is weak. Only part of the rows carry a size: once, few, many, or a class if the clone is expanded.

clone_size	v_call	d_call	j_call	cdr3_aa	cdr3_nt
NA	TRBV7-9	NA	TRBJ2-7	CASSLHQDLSYEQYF	TGTGCCAGCAGCTTACATCAGGACCTCTCCTACGAGCAGTACTTC
NA	TRBV9	NA	TRBJ1-1	CASSSQLWGKNTEAFF	TGTGCCAGCAGCTCCCAATTATGGGGGAAGAACACTGAAGCTTTCTTT
NA	TRBV5-4	TRBD2	TRBJ2-7	CASSWALAGDYEQYF	TGTGCCAGCAGCTGGGCACTAGCGGGAGACTACGAGCAGTACTTC
NA	TRBV19	NA	TRBJ1-2	CASSMGYGYTF	TGTGCCAGTAGTATGGGCTATGGCTACACCTTC
NA	TRBV11-2	TRBD2	TRBJ2-3	CASSFPWTSGSGTTDTQYF	TGTGCCAGCAGCTTCCCCTGGACTAGCGGGAGTGGGACCACAGATACGCAGTATTTT
NA	TRBV7-2	NA	TRBJ1-3	CASSLGGGSGNTIYF	TGTGCCAGCAGCTTAGGAGGGGGTTCTGGAAACACCATATATTTT
NA	TRBV28	NA	TRBJ1-2	CASTRPGDPYGYTF	TGTGCCAGCACCAGGCCCGGGGATCCCTATGGCTACACCTTC
NA	TRBV29-1	NA	TRBJ2-5	CSVEGTRRETQYF	TGCAGCGTTGAAGGTACACGCCGAGAGACCCAGTACTTC
NA	TRBV9	TRBD2	TRBJ2-3	CASRAPSGRRTDTDTQYF	TGTGCCAGCAGGGCCCCTAGCGGGAGGCGAACCGACACAGATACGCAGTATTTT
NA	TRBV5-1	TRBD1	TRBJ2-5	CASSGDRGFGETQYF	TGCGCCAGCAGCGGTGACAGGGGGTTTGGAGAGACCCAGTACTTC
NA	TRBV14	TRBD2	TRBJ2-1	CASSPVLGLAGDEQFF	TGTGCCAGCAGCCCCGTTCTGGGACTAGCGGGAGATGAGCAGTTCTTC
NA	TRBV19	NA	TRBJ2-1	CASSTTLQRENEQFF	TGTGCCAGTAGTACGACCTTGCAGAGGGAAAATGAGCAGTTCTTC
NA	TRBV4-3	NA	TRBJ2-7	CASSQESGQAYEQYF	TGCGCCAGCAGCCAAGAGTCCGGACAAGCCTACGAGCAGTACTTC
NA	TRBV4-1	NA	TRBJ2-7	CASSQPGLAYEQYF	TGCGCCAGCAGCCAACCAGGCCTCGCTTACGAGCAGTACTTC
NA	TRBV10-3	TRBD2	TRBJ2-1	CAIRGTSGRAILEDEQFF	TGTGCCATCAGGGGGACTAGCGGGAGGGCCATCCTTGAGGATGAGCAGTTCTTC
NA	TRBV4-1	TRBD1	TRBJ2-7	CASSDRDGEQYF	TGCGCCAGCAGCGACAGGGACGGCGAGCAGTACTTC
NA	TRBV21-1	NA	TRBJ1-3	CASSKEGSQGVSGNTIYF	TGTGCCAGCAGCAAAGAGGGAAGCCAGGGGGTCTCTGGAAACACCATATATTTT
NA	TRBV29-1	NA	TRBJ2-1	CSVWVVRENNEQFF	TGCAGCGTTTGGGTCGTTCGGGAGAACAATGAGCAGTTCTTC
NA	TRBV10-3	NA	TRBJ2-3	CAISEVPHTQYF	TGTGCCATCAGTGAGGTTCCTCATACGCAGTATTTT
NA	TRBV19	TRBD2	TRBJ2-1	CASSIFGGNNEQFF	TGTGCCAGTAGTATATTCGGGGGGAACAATGAGCAGTTCTTC
few	TRBV2	NA	TRBJ1-1	CASSGIHINTEAFF	TGTGCCAGCAGTGGGATCCATATTAACACTGAAGCTTTCTTT
NA	TRBV18	NA	TRBJ1-2	CASSPPVLVGYGYTF	TGTGCCAGCTCACCCCCCGTATTGGTCGGTTATGGCTACACCTTC
NA	TRBV10-3	TRBD2	TRBJ2-3	CAISGGLAITDTQYF	TGTGCCATCAGTGGGGGACTAGCGATCACAGATACGCAGTATTTT
NA	TRBV6-5	TRBD1	TRBJ2-5	CASSRAGQGQETQYF	TGTGCCAGCAGTCGCGCGGGACAGGGGCAAGAGACCCAGTACTTC
NA	TRBV5-1	TRBD1	TRBJ2-7	CASSLGTGPYEQYF	TGCGCCAGCAGCTTGGGGACAGGGCCCTACGAGCAGTACTTC
NA	TRBV4-3	TRBD2	TRBJ2-7	CASSPRLAGDIEQYF	TGCGCCAGCAGCCCGAGACTAGCGGGAGACATCGAGCAGTACTTC
NA	TRBV7-2	TRBD1	TRBJ1-1	CASSLGGTARQGSEAFF	TGTGCCAGCAGCTTAGGCGGGACAGCCAGACAAGGTTCTGAAGCTTTCTTT
NA	TRBV7-9	NA	TRBJ2-5	CASSLGPTGETQYF	TGTGCCAGCAGCTTAGGGCCCACTGGGGAGACCCAGTACTTC
NA	TRBV9	NA	TRBJ2-7	CASSVDTFTYEQYF	TGTGCCAGCAGCGTAGATACATTTACCTACGAGCAGTACTTC
NA	TRBV5-4	NA	TRBJ2-4	CASSNRTGRNIQYF	TGTGCCAGCAGCAACCGGACCGGTCGGAACATTCAGTACTTC
NA	TRBV9	TRBD2	TRBJ2-3	CASSVSTTSGTHWGAGGTQYF	TGTGCCAGCAGCGTATCCACGACTAGCGGGACGCACTGGGGCGCAGGGGGGACGCAGTATTTT
NA	TRBV4-3	TRBD2	TRBJ2-7	CASSQDPSLAGGEQYF	TGCGCCAGCAGCCAAGACCCCTCCCTAGCGGGAGGCGAGCAGTACTTC
NA	TRBV7-7	NA	TRBJ1-4	CASSLNGGPDEKLFF	TGTGCCAGCAGCTTAAACGGGGGACCAGATGAAAAACTGTTTTTT
NA	TRBV28	NA	TRBJ1-1	CASSFGRWGMRNTEAFF	TGTGCCAGCAGTTTTGGGCGTTGGGGGATGAGAAACACTGAAGCTTTCTTT
NA	TRBV14	NA	TRBJ1-1	CASRAGAGTEAFF	TGTGCCAGCAGGGCCGGCGCAGGAACTGAAGCTTTCTTT
NA	TRBV7-3	NA	TRBJ2-7	CASSLTSRNSYEQYF	TGTGCCAGCAGCTTAACGTCCCGCAATTCCTACGAGCAGTACTTC